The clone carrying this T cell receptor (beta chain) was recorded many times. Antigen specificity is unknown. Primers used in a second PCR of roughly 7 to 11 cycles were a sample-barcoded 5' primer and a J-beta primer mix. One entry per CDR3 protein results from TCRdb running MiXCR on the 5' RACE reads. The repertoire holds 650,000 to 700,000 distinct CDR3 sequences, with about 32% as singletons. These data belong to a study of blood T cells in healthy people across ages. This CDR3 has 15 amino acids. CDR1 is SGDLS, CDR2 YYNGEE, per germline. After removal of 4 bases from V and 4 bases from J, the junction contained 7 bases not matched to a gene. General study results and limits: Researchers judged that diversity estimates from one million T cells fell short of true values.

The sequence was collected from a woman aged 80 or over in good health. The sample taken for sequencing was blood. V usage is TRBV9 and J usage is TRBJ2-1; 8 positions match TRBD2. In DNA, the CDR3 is TGTGCCAGCAGCCTACGAGTAGCGGGGTACAATGAGCAGTTCTTC. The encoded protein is CASSLRVAGYNEQFF.